Each of the 8 T cell receptor beta chains below was sequenced from the same sample in a study of blood T cell repertoires in COVID-19. Sequencing was performed with immunoSEQ multiplex PCR; in TCRdb, only in-frame clones are kept and a portion is missing. The sample lists a few hundred thousand clones, 85% seen once, with roughly 5.3% in the top ten. Sequenced input: peripheral blood. These receptors were collected from a man in his fifties with active or convalescent COVID-19.

This clone was seen only a few times. V usage is TRBV11-2 and J usage is TRBJ1-4; a weak D match, TRBD1 (5 bases). The germline V gene encodes CDR1 SGHAT and CDR2 FQNNGV. The CDR3 runs 14 residues. Trimming removed 4 bases from V and 5 bases from J, with 11 bases in between. The CDR3 region has the DNA TGTGCCAGCAGCTACGGACACAAGAATGAAAAACTGTTTTTT. Protein product: CASSYGHKNEKLFF.

The chain links TRBV7-8 to TRBJ2-5; D is unclear. Between the trimmed V and J ends, which lost 4 bases and 0 bases, there was a span of 9 bases. The CDR3 extends over 14 amino acids. Germline V CDR1 and CDR2: SGHVS, FQNEAQ. CDR3 nucleotide sequence: TGTGCCAGCAGCTGGGTGGAGTACCAAGAGACCCAGTACTTC. Amino acid sequence: CASSWVEYQETQYF.

The chain is built from TRBV19 and TRBJ2-7, with 11 bases fitting TRBD2. Germline assignment: CDR1 LNHDA and CDR2 SQIVND (reference sequence). V gave up 6 bases and J gave up 3 bases; unmatched junction bases: 7. This CDR3 region has 15 residues. CDR3 bases: TGTGCCAGTAGCACTGGGACTAGCGGTTTCTACGAGCAGTACTTC. Translated: CASSTGTSGFYEQYF.

The chain uses TRBV19 and TRBJ2-1; 11 bases fit TRBD2. Germline values: CDR1 LNHDA, CDR2 SQIVND (reference sequence). The CDR3 spans 15 residues. The V and J ends lost 9 bases and 7 bases, in that order; junction bases with no gene match: 11. The CDR3 here is CASTRTSGSGNEQFF. In DNA, the CDR3 is TGTGCCAGCACCCGGACTAGCGGGTCGGGGAATGAGCAGTTCTTC.

Note on this clone: At one end, the junction sequence differs from germline, possibly due to a read error. The chain employs TRBV6-6 and TRBJ1-6, with D possibly being TRBD1 (6 bases). This CDR3 is built from 13 residues. Germline-derived CDR1 and CDR2 are MNHNY and SVGAGI (reference sequence). The CDR3 bases are TGTGCCGGCAGGGACACCTATAATTCACCCCTCCACTTT. Its translation: CAGRDTYNSPLHF.

Concerning this clone itself: Other DNA variants within this sample encode the same CDR3. The chain joins TRBV20-1 to TRBJ2-5; D is ambiguous. With 0 bases removed from V and 5 bases from J, the gap between germline ends came to 4 bases. The CDR3 covers 11 residues. Germline V gene sequence: CDR1 DFQATT, CDR2 SNEGSKA (reference sequence). CDR3 protein: CSARDRETQYF. As DNA, the CDR3 is TGCAGTGCTAGAGATCGGGAGACCCAGTACTTC.

The chain links TRBV28 to TRBJ2-1, with D perhaps TRBD2 (5 bases). Germline CDR1 MDHEN, CDR2 SYDVKM. This CDR3 region has 11 residues. The V and J ends lost 7 bases and 8 bases respectively, with 9 bases between them. The DNA for the CDR3 is TGTGCCAGCACAGCGGTAGATGAGCAGTTCTTC. Residues: CASTAVDEQFF.

The chain couples TRBV18 to TRBJ1-2; a possible D gene is TRBD1 (5 bases). V gave up 8 bases and J gave up 8 bases, with 24 bases separating them. The CDR3 is made up of 15 amino acids. Germline CDR1 reads KGHSH; CDR2 reads LQKENI. CDR3 sequence reads: CASRADSGGVRGYTF. CDR3 nucleotide sequence: TGTGCCAGCCGGGCGGATAGTGGAGGGGTCAGAGGCTACACCTTC.